This T cell receptor beta chain was recorded in a study of shared clonotypes between healthy human individuals. Only CD45RO-negative cells positively selected for CCR7 counted as naive CD8 cells, so terminally differentiated effector memory CD45RA+ cells were excluded. Using immunoSEQ multiplex PCR, the repertoire was profiled, and TCRdb retains in-frame clones only, with some absent. This sample carries about 2.2 million clones, 90% to 95% of them seen once, and the ten largest clones take roughly 1.7%. V shed 2 bases and J 3 bases; nucleotides not matched to a gene: 2. CDR1 and CDR2 from the germline V gene are SGHKS and YYEKEE (reference sequence). The CDR3 extends over 15 amino acids.

The sample consisted of naive CD8+ T cells from PBMCs. J is TRBJ1-5 and V is TRBV5-5, with 10 positions matching TRBD1. The source of this sequence is a young man in good health. Some clones in this sample may be carry-over from other donors' samples. The CDR3 DNA follows: TGTGCCAGCAGCTTCGGGACAGGGGACAATCAGCCCCAGCATTTT. It encodes CASSFGTGDNQPQHF. The full variable domain, with the rest looked up from reference TRBV5-5 and TRBJ1-5, is DAGVTQSPTHLIKTRGQQVTLRCSPISGHKSVSWYQQVLGQGPQFIFQYYEKEERGRGNFPDRFSARQFPNYSSELNVNALLLGDSALYLCASSFGTGDNQPQHFGDGTRLSIL.